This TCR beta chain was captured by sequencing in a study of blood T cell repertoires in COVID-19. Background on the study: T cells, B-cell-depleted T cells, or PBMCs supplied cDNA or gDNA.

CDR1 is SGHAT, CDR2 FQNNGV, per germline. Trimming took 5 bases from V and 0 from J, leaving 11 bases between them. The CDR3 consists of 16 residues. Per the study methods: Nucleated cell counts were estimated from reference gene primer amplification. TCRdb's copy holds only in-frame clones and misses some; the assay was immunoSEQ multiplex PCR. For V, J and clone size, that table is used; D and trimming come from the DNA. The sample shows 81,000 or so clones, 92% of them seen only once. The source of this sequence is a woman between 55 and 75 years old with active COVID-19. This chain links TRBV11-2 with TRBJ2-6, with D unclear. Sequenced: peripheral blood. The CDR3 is CASSPPGPSGANVLTF. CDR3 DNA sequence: TGTGCCAGCAGCCCCCCAGGCCCCTCTGGGGCCAACGTCCTGACTTTC.